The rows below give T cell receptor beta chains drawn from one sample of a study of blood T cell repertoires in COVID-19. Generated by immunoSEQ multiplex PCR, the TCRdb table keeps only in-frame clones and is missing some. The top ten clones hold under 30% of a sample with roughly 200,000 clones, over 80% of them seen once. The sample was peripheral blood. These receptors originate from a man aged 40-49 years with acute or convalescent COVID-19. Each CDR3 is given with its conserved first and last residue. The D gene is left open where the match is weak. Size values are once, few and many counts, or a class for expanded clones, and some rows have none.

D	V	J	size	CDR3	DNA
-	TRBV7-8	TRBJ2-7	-	CASSPYRGGEQYF	TGTGCCAGCAGCCCGTACCGAGGGGGCGAGCAGTACTTC
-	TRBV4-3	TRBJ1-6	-	CASSPTSRFRGGGSPLHF	TGCGCCAGCAGCCCCACCTCCCGGTTCAGAGGAGGAGGTTCACCCCTCCACTTT
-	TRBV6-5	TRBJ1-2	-	CASTRHGYGYTF	TGTGCCAGCACCCGTCACGGCTATGGCTACACCTTC
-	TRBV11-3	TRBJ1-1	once	CASAHRIGTEAFF	TGTGCCAGCGCTCACAGGATAGGCACTGAAGCTTTCTTT
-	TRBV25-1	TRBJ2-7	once	CASSGGGQAEYYEQYF	TGTGCCAGCAGTGGGGGGGGACAGGCCGAGTACTACGAGCAGTACTTC
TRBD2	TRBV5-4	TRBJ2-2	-	CASSLGSGRRRGELFF	TGTGCCAGCAGCTTGGGAAGCGGGAGGCGGCGCGGGGAGCTGTTTTTT
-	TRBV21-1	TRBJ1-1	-	CASSRHRDGGRTEAFF	TGTGCCAGCAGCAGGCACCGGGACGGAGGGAGGACTGAAGCTTTCTTT
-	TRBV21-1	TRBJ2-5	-	CASSRGVQETQYF	TGTGCCAGCAGCAGGGGAGTCCAAGAGACCCAGTACTTC
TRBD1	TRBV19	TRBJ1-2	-	CGASEGARGYTF	TGTGGCGCATCGGAGGGGGCGCGGGGCTACACCTTC
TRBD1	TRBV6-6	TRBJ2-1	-	CASTWDSSYNEQFF	TGTGCCAGCACCTGGGACAGCTCCTACAATGAGCAGTTCTTC
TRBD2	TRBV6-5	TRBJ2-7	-	CASSLKWGGVEQYF	TGTGCCAGCTCTTTAAAATGGGGGGGAGTTGAACAGTACTTC
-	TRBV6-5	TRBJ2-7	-	CASSYVGLAAEQYF	TGTGCCAGCAGTTACGTGGGCCTCGCCGCCGAGCAGTACTTC
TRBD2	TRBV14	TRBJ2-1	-	CASSPGTSGKLNEQFF	TGTGCCAGCAGCCCCGGGACTAGCGGGAAGTTGAATGAGCAGTTCTTC
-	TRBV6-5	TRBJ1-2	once	CASSYVGGVGGYTF	TGTGCCAGCAGTTACGTCGGGGGAGTCGGTGGCTACACCTTC
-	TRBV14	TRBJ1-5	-	CASSQEQGQPQHF	TGTGCCAGCAGCCAAGAGCAGGGACAGCCCCAGCATTTT
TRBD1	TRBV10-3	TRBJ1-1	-	CAITRDREMNTEAFF	TGTGCCATCACCCGGGACAGGGAAATGAACACTGAAGCTTTCTTT
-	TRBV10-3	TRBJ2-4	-	CAIKDSFGGKNIQYF	TGTGCCATCAAAGACAGTTTCGGTGGCAAAAACATTCAGTACTTC
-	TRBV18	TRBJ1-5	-	CASSSGSDSNQPQHF	TGTGCCAGCTCCTCCGGGAGTGATAGCAATCAGCCCCAGCATTTT
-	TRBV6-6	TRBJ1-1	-	CASSPTRTAVSSNTEAFF	TGTGCCAGCAGTCCCACAAGGACAGCAGTATCCTCCAACACTGAAGCTTTCTTT
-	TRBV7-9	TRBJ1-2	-	CASSLDVQIGGYTF	TGTGCCAGCAGCTTAGATGTTCAAATCGGGGGCTACACCTTC
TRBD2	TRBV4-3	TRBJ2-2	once	CASSQALGLAGYTGELFF	TGCGCCAGCAGCCAAGCCCTGGGGCTAGCGGGATACACCGGGGAGCTGTTTTTT
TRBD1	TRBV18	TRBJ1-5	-	CASSQLQGNNQPQHF	TGTGCCAGCTCACAACTACAGGGGAACAATCAGCCCCAGCATTTT
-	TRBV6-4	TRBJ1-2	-	CARHTGCYGYTF	TGTGCCAGGCATACAGGGTGCTATGGCTACACCTTC
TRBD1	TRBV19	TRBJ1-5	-	CASLDPGTGGNQPQHF	TGTGCCAGCCTAGACCCGGGGACAGGGGGGAATCAGCCCCAGCATTTT
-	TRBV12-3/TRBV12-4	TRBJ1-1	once	CASSRQESTEAFF	TGTGCCAGCAGTCGACAGGAGAGCACTGAAGCTTTCTTT
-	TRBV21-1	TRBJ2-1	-	CASSKRDSNNEQFF	TGTGCCAGCAGCAAAAGGGACAGTAACAATGAGCAGTTCTTC
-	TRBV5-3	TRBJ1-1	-	CAPAGGGVRNTEAFF	TGTGCGCCTGCTGGGGGGGGCGTGAGGAACACTGAAGCTTTCTTT